This is a list of T cell receptor beta chains from one sample in a study of blood T cell repertoires in COVID-19. Sequenced by immunoSEQ multiplex PCR; TCRdb stores in-frame clones only, minus some. This table holds 100,000 to 150,000 clones, around 89% found once. Source material: peripheral blood. Receptors were obtained from a man in his fifties or sixties with COVID-19, enrolled during active disease. Both conserved end residues are part of each CDR3. The order of the fields is clone size, J gene, D gene, V gene, CDR3 DNA, CDR3 protein. D genes are given only for firm matches. Not every row has a clone size; where given, it reads once, few, many or a size class.

abundance: NA
j_gene: TRBJ1-1
d_gene: NA
v_gene: TRBV5-6
CDR3nt: TGTGCCAGCGACCACGCGACAGGAATGATGAACACTGAAGCTTTCTTT
CDR3aa: CASDHATGMMNTEAFF

abundance: NA
j_gene: TRBJ1-1
d_gene: TRBD1
v_gene: TRBV7-9
CDR3nt: TGTGCCAGCAGCCTCCCCCGGGACAGGGAGACTGAAGCTTTCTTT
CDR3aa: CASSLPRDRETEAFF

abundance: NA
j_gene: TRBJ2-5
d_gene: NA
v_gene: TRBV19
CDR3nt: TGTGCCAGTAGTCGTGACAGCAAGAAGACCCAGTACTTC
CDR3aa: CASSRDSKKTQYF

abundance: NA
j_gene: TRBJ1-4
d_gene: TRBD1
v_gene: TRBV5-5
CDR3nt: TGTGCCAGCAGCTTCAACAGGGGGAAACTGTTTTTT
CDR3aa: CASSFNRGKLFF

abundance: NA
j_gene: TRBJ2-2
d_gene: TRBD1
v_gene: TRBV29-1
CDR3nt: TGCAGCGTTGTCGGGACAGGGGTCACCGGGGAGCTGTTTTTT
CDR3aa: CSVVGTGVTGELFF

abundance: NA
j_gene: TRBJ1-2
d_gene: TRBD1
v_gene: TRBV27
CDR3nt: TGTGCCAGCAGTTTCTCCCACCAGGGGGCTGGGGGCTACACCTTC
CDR3aa: CASSFSHQGAGGYTF

abundance: few
j_gene: TRBJ1-6
d_gene: NA
v_gene: TRBV5-1
CDR3nt: TGCGCCAGCAGCTTGAGCAGCGTATATAATTCACCCCTCCACTTT
CDR3aa: CASSLSSVYNSPLHF

abundance: NA
j_gene: TRBJ1-1
d_gene: NA
v_gene: TRBV5-1
CDR3nt: TGCGCCAGCAGGACGTCGACGGACTACGAAGCTTTCTTT
CDR3aa: CASRTSTDYEAFF

abundance: NA
j_gene: TRBJ2-1
d_gene: TRBD2
v_gene: TRBV7-2
CDR3nt: TGTGCCAGCACCGGGGGGACCTACAATGAGCAGTTCTTC
CDR3aa: CASTGGTYNEQFF

abundance: once
j_gene: TRBJ2-2
d_gene: TRBD1
v_gene: TRBV5-1
CDR3nt: TGCGCCAGCAGCTTCCGGACAGGGAACACCGGGGAGCTGTTTTTT
CDR3aa: CASSFRTGNTGELFF

abundance: NA
j_gene: TRBJ2-5
d_gene: TRBD2
v_gene: TRBV14
CDR3nt: TGTGCCAGCAGCCAAGACCCACCGGGGCAGCGGGGGATGAGGGCGGAGACCCAGTACTTC
CDR3aa: CASSQDPPGQRGMRAETQYF